These 15 T cell receptor beta chains originate from one sample sequenced in a study of shared clonotypes between healthy human individuals. The protocol was immunoSEQ multiplex PCR, while the TCRdb copy is restricted to in-frame clones and leaves out a portion. The sample holds millions of clones, roughly 94% seen once. The specimen sequenced was naive CD4+ T cells sorted from blood. Documented subset: CD45RA+ positively selected. These receptor sequences come from a man younger than 35 in good health.

Regarding this clone: At the DNA level, this CDR3 is encoded by other sequences in the same sample as well. The chain employs TRBV5-1 and TRBJ2-3; no definite D call. This CDR3 comprises 15 residues. The V gene lost 0 bases and the J gene lost 0 bases, with 8 bases spanning the gap. Germline V CDR1 and CDR2: SGHRS, YFSETQ. The CDR3 nucleotides are TGCGCCAGCAGCTTGGCTGGTACTAGCACAGATACGCAGTATTTT. Protein product: CASSLAGTSTDTQYF.

CDR3 sequence reads: CASSERQLFTNTGELFF. The CDR3 region has the DNA TGTGCCAGCAGTGAAAGACAGCTCTTCACGAACACCGGGGAGCTGTTTTTT. The chain couples TRBV6-1 to TRBJ2-2; weak D call: TRBD1 (5 bases). In germline, CDR1 is MNHNS, CDR2 SASEGT. V lost 2 bases to trimming and J lost 0 bases, with 13 bases between them. The CDR3 is made up of 17 amino acids.

The chain combines TRBV7-3 with TRBJ1-1; tentative D call: TRBD1 (6 bases). CDR1 SGHTA and CDR2 FQGTGA come from the germline V gene. The CDR3 consists of 15 residues. V was pared by 5 bases and J by 1 base, with 14 bases between. The CDR3 loop is CASSVGRGRNTEAFF. CDR3 DNA sequence: TGTGCCAGCAGCGTGGGCAGGGGAAGGAACACTGAAGCTTTCTTT.

This chain links TRBV28 with TRBJ2-3, with a tentative D call TRBD1 (6 bases). The V gene lost 5 bases and the J gene lost 0 bases, with 15 bases spanning the gap. This CDR3 has 16 amino acids. In germline, CDR1 is MDHEN, CDR2 SYDVKM. The CDR3 region is CASSPRGQLSTDTQYF. CDR3 nucleotides: TGTGCCAGCAGTCCCAGAGGACAGCTGAGCACAGATACGCAGTATTTT.

On this clone itself: The junction differs from germline at one of its ends, possibly a read error. The chain links TRBV5-4 to TRBJ2-2, with D perhaps TRBD1 (6 bases). This CDR3 is built from 13 residues. Germline CDR1 is SGHNT and CDR2 is YYREEE (reference sequence). CDR3 residues: CASGFTGTGELFF. CDR3 DNA sequence: TGCGCCAGCGGCTTCACAGGGACCGGGGAGCTGTTTTTT.

The CDR3 region is CAWRVGTGAGNTIYF. DNA for the CDR3: TGTGCCTGGAGGGTCGGAACAGGGGCTGGAAACACCATATATTTT. The V gene is TRBV30, the J gene TRBJ1-3, with 7 nucleotides matching TRBD1. Germline V gene lookup returns CDR1 GTSNPN and CDR2 SVGIG (reference sequence). The CDR3 extends over 15 amino acids. With V trimmed by 3 bases and J by 2 bases, 7 bases remained unmatched.

The chain joins TRBV28 to TRBJ1-6; weak D call: TRBD1 (6 bases). The germline gives CDR1 MDHEN, CDR2 SYDVKM. CDR3 size: 15 residues. Trimming shortened V by 6 bases and J by 0 bases, and 9 bases separated the two germline ends. CDR3 in amino acids: CASSDRSSYNSPLHF. The CDR3 nucleotides are TGTGCCAGCAGCGACAGGAGCTCCTATAATTCACCCCTCCACTTT. The entire variable domain, with the rest obtained from reference TRBV28 and TRBJ1-6, is as follows: DVKVTQSSRYLVKRTGEKVFLECVQDMDHENMFWYRQDPGLGLRLIYFSYDVKMKEKGDIPEGYSVSREKKERFSLILESASTNQTSMYLCASSDRSSYNSPLHFGNGTRLTVT.

The rearrangement joins TRBV7-2 to TRBJ2-3; 9 bases map to TRBD2. Germline values: CDR1 SGHTA, CDR2 FQGNSA. The V segment lost 1 base and the J segment 1 base; nucleotides outside the gene matches: 12. The CDR3 length is 19 residues. The CDR3 region is CASSLVIPSGTSGTDTQYF. The CDR3 DNA reads as TGTGCCAGCAGCTTAGTAATCCCTAGCGGGACTTCTGGCACAGATACGCAGTATTTT.

The gene calls are TRBV2 and TRBJ2-7; a weak D match, TRBD2 (6 bases). Germline V gene data show CDR1 as SNHLY and CDR2 as FYNNEI. This CDR3 has 13 amino acids. V was trimmed by 4 bases and J by 9 bases, leaving 16 bases between them. The CDR3 nucleotides are TGTGCCAGCAGTGGTTATGGAGCTAGCGTGCAGTACTTC. This sequence encodes CASSGYGASVQYF.

Regarding this clone: The junction departs from the called germline gene at one end, perhaps through a read error. The chain links TRBV7-6 to TRBJ2-2; D is possibly TRBD2 (5 bases). Germline V CDR1 and CDR2: SGHVS, FNYEAQ. The CDR3 contains 14 residues. CDR3 amino acids: CASSSFRSAGELLF. The CDR3 DNA reads as TGTGCCAGCAGCTCCTTTCGGAGTGCCGGGGAGCTGCTTTTT.

The count of this clone is one. CDR3 DNA sequence: TGTGCCAGCAGTTCACCACCCGGGTCCCATGGGGACACTGAAGCTTTCTTT. Translating gives CASSSPPGSHGDTEAFF. The chain recombines TRBV28 with TRBJ1-1; D remains ambiguous. V gave up 4 bases and J gave up 3 bases, with 21 bases separating them. From germline, CDR1 is MDHEN and CDR2 SYDVKM. This CDR3 region has 17 residues.

This chain connects TRBV4-3 to TRBJ2-7; 8 nucleotides line up with TRBD2. J was trimmed by 0 bases and V by 0 bases; bases with no gene match: 7. This CDR3 has 17 amino acids. Looked up from germline, CDR1 is LGHNA and CDR2 is YSLEER. The CDR3 DNA follows: TGCGCCAGCAGCCAAGAAATGGCTAGCGGGCCCTCCTACGAGCAGTACTTC. Translating it yields CASSQEMASGPSYEQYF.

The genes are TRBV15 and TRBJ1-3; possibly TRBD1 for D (5 bases). This CDR3 contains 19 residues. The V gene's germline CDR1 is LNHNV and CDR2 YYDKDF (reference sequence). V shed 0 bases and J shed 0 bases, with 18 bases lying between them. CDR3 DNA: TGTGCCACCAGCAGAGATCTCTCCCCAGGTCAGGGCTCTGGAAACACCATATATTTT. It codes for CATSRDLSPGQGSGNTIYF.

The chain combines TRBV5-4 with TRBJ2-3; 9 bases are a match to TRBD1. There are 17 residues in the CDR3. Germline V gene sequence: CDR1 SGHNT, CDR2 YYREEE (reference sequence). With V trimmed by 0 bases and J by 1 base, 6 bases remained unmatched. Here the CDR3 reads CASSLGPRDRGTDTQYF. DNA for the CDR3: TGTGCCAGCAGCTTGGGTCCCCGGGACAGGGGCACAGATACGCAGTATTTT.

The DNA for the CDR3 is TGCAGCGTTGAGGTCACTAGCGGGGGGGGGCGAGAGACCCAGTACTTC. Protein: CSVEVTSGGGRETQYF. J is TRBJ2-5 and V is TRBV29-1, with 13 bases aligning to TRBD2. J lost 4 bases, V lost 3 bases, and 8 bases had no gene match. Germline values: CDR1 SQVTM, CDR2 ANQGSEA. The CDR3 is made up of 16 amino acids.